This T cell receptor beta chain appears in the sequencing data of a study of regulatory T cells in long-lasting Graves disease. The time point: newly diagnosed GD, antithyroid drugs for less than 3 months. Scientists built the TCR library using RNA that was extracted from PBMCs. This clonotype was seen many times. Antigen: not known. This CDR3 comprises 14 residues. Trimming took off 7 bases at V and 0 bases at J, with 12 bases between the two ends. Combining iRepertoire HTBI primers with Arm-PCR of CDR3 regions, the authors built TCR beta libraries. TCRdb re-called the multiplex PCR reads through MiXCR, storing one row per CDR3 protein. The table records hundreds of thousands of distinct CDR3 sequences, 16% of them present only once. The study, taken as a whole, reports: Under persistent disease, TRBV28, TRBJ1-2 and TRBJ2-5 were used preferentially.

This same sample was also taken into another study, of T cells in Graves' hyperthyroidism and ophthalmopathy. This second study says: Diagnostic assessment was based on clinical symptoms, serum thyroxine and TRAb, thyroid ultrasound and orbital computed tomography. Carried out on the TCR CDR3, a first-round RT-PCR used the HTBI primer set.

The source is a woman aged 40 to 65 with Graves disease. Sample: peripheral blood mononuclear cells (PBMCs), taken at new diagnosis, from a patient treated with antithyroid drugs. The rearrangement joins TRBV12-3 or TRBV12-4 to TRBJ2-5; D possibly corresponds to TRBD2 (5 bases). The CDR3 nucleotides read TGTGCCAGCACCTCGGAGGAGTACCAAGAGACCCAGTACTTC. Translating gives CASTSEEYQETQYF.